One and the same sample provided the 28 T cell receptor beta chains below, sequenced in a study of CD8+ T cells in alopecia areata. Treatment in this sample: oral pan-JAK inhibitor, 5-10 mg twice daily. Sequencing templates came from extracted RNA that was reverse transcribed into cDNA. Assay used: immunoSEQ multiplex PCR; TCRdb lists only in-frame clones, some missing. The data show 150,000 to 200,000 clones, about three fifths seen once. Specimen: CD4+ T cells sorted from blood, collected around week 50, from a patient treated with tofacitinib. These receptor sequences come from a human donor with alopecia areata.

This clone has more than one count but fewer than ten. The chain links TRBV29-1 to TRBJ1-1; possible D gene TRBD1, 6 bases. Germline V lookup: CDR1 SQVTM, CDR2 ANQGSEA. With 8 bases removed from V and 0 bases from J, the gap between germline ends came to 16 bases. This CDR3 region has 14 residues. DNA for the CDR3: TGCAGCTTAAGTAGAGGGGGGGTGAACACTGAAGCTTTCTTT. It is translated as CSLSRGGVNTEAFF.

This rearrangement joins TRBV5-6 to TRBJ1-1, with TRBD1 matching over 8 bases. This CDR3 region has 15 residues. Germline V gene data show CDR1 as SGHDT and CDR2 as YYEEEE. The ends lost 2 bases at V and 6 bases at J; junction bases unmatched: 9. The DNA for the CDR3 is TGTGCCAGCAGCTTAGACGACAGGGGTAACGCTGAAGCTTTCTTT. It translates to CASSLDDRGNAEAFF.

The chain is built from TRBV29-1 and TRBJ1-6, with a weak D call TRBD1 (5 bases). Germline V gives CDR1 SQVTM, CDR2 ANQGSEA. The V end lost 7 bases, the J end lost 6 bases, and 13 bases lay between the germline ends. The CDR3 has 13 residues. CDR3 protein: CSAREGSNSPLHF. Here the CDR3 DNA reads TGCAGCGCCAGGGAGGGAAGTAATTCACCCCTCCACTTT.

This clone was found a few times. This rearrangement joins TRBV19 to TRBJ2-4, with 8 bases lining up with TRBD1. CDR1 and CDR2 from the germline V gene are LNHDA and SQIVND (reference sequence). V trimming: 6 bases; J trimming: 4 bases; junction bases outside the gene matches: 8. This CDR3 spans 15 amino acids. The CDR3 is CASSGGQGLKNIQYF. DNA of the CDR3: TGTGCCAGTAGCGGAGGACAGGGTTTGAAAAACATTCAGTACTTC.

The genes are TRBV25-1 and TRBJ2-5, with TRBD2 matching over 9 bases. Trimming at V came to 1 base and at J to 3 bases, leaving 3 bases not matched to a gene. CDR1 and CDR2 from the germline V gene are MGHDK and SYGVNS. This CDR3 is built from 15 residues. The CDR3 is CASSEFSGGEETQYF. CDR3 coding DNA: TGTGCCAGCAGTGAATTTAGCGGGGGAGAAGAGACCCAGTACTTC.

V is TRBV9 and J is TRBJ1-2; no reliable D call. Trimming removed 2 bases at V and 6 bases at J, with 11 bases between. The CDR3 consists of 13 residues. CDR1 is SGDLS and CDR2 is YYNGEE in the germline V gene. CDR3 sequence: CASSVHEGNGYTF. In DNA form, the CDR3 reads TGTGCCAGCAGCGTTCACGAGGGAAATGGCTACACCTTC.

The CDR3 bases are TGTGCCATCAGTGAGTCGATCGGCCGGCCGGGGGCCAAGGTC. Encoded protein: CAISESIGRPGAKV. The chain has TRBV10-3 and TRBJ2-7, with D perhaps being TRBD1 or TRBD2 (6 bases each). CDR1 is ENHRY, CDR2 SYGVKD, per germline. CDR3 length equals 14 residues.

The CDR3 here is CASSLPGAVKNTEAFF. The CDR3 nucleotides read TGTGCCAGCAGCCTACCAGGAGCAGTTAAGAACACTGAAGCTTTCTTT. V gene TRBV7-9 combines with J gene TRBJ1-1; D is unresolved. V was clipped by 5 bases and J by 1 base, with 17 bases between them. Per the germline V gene, CDR1 is SEHNR and CDR2 is FQNEAQ (reference sequence). The CDR3 runs 16 residues.

This clone showed up just a few times. The rearrangement joins TRBV30 to TRBJ2-5; D not resolved. CDR1 GTSNPN and CDR2 SVGIG come from the germline V gene (reference sequence). Trimming took 2 bases from V and 5 from J, leaving 12 bases between them. This CDR3 region has 13 residues. CDR3 in DNA: TGTGCCTGGAGTATCGGGCTCAGGGAGACCCAGTACTTC. As protein: CAWSIGLRETQYF.

The chain combines TRBV9 with TRBJ2-3; 8 bases agree with TRBD1. V dropped 0 bases and J dropped 1; count of bases not matched to a gene: 4. CDR3 length equals 16 residues. In germline, CDR1 is SGDLS, CDR2 YYNGEE. The CDR3 spells CASSVAPGGGTDTQYF. In DNA form, the CDR3 reads TGTGCCAGCAGCGTAGCTCCAGGGGGCGGCACAGATACGCAGTATTTT.

The rearrangement links TRBV18 to TRBJ2-1; D is perhaps TRBD2 (6 bases). The CDR3 has 16 amino acids. Germline CDR1 reads KGHSH; CDR2 reads LQKENI. Trimming left V 2 bases short and J 15 bases short, with 26 bases between. CDR3 in amino acids: CASSPTGAPPNSEGFF. Written as DNA, the CDR3 is TGTGCCAGCTCACCAACGGGAGCTCCCCCCAACTCGGAGGGGTTCTTC.

This clone was seen a few times. The chain recombines TRBV29-1 with TRBJ1-1, with 7 positions matching TRBD1. V shed 6 bases, J shed 5 bases, and the junction held 9 bases outside the gene matches. The germline CDR1 and CDR2 sequences are SQVTM and ANQGSEA. The CDR3 covers 13 residues. CDR3 residues: CSVGTVITTEAFF. CDR3 DNA: TGCAGCGTCGGGACAGTAATAACAACTGAAGCTTTCTTT. The entire variable domain, with the rest obtained from reference TRBV29-1 and TRBJ1-1, is as follows: SAVISQKPSRDICQRGTSLTIQCQVDSQVTMMFWYRQQPGQSLTLIATANQGSEATYESGFVIDKFPISRPNLTFSTLTVSNMSPEDSSIYLCSVGTVITTEAFFGQGTRLTVV.

The chain carries TRBV7-8 and TRBJ2-3; 8 nucleotides agree with TRBD2. The CDR3 length is 15 residues. The V segment lost 3 bases and the J segment 3 bases; nucleotides outside the gene matches: 5. The germline gives CDR1 SGHVS, CDR2 FQNEAQ. The CDR3 region has the DNA TGTGCCAGCAGCTTCGGCGCGGGGGGAACAGATACGCAGTATTTT. Amino acid sequence: CASSFGAGGTDTQYF.

About this clone itself: At the DNA level, this CDR3 is encoded by other sequences in the same sample as well. The chain couples TRBV29-1 to TRBJ1-1, with D maybe TRBD1 (5 bases). Germline CDR1 SQVTM, CDR2 ANQGSEA. V lost 6 bases, J lost 1 base, and 12 bases lay in between. The CDR3 totals 13 residues. The CDR3 bases are TGCAGCGTGGGTGTGGGGCAGAACACTGAAGCTTTCTTT. It specifies CSVGVGQNTEAFF.

This chain joins TRBV29-1 and TRBJ1-1, with D uncertain. V was cut by 1 base and J by 1 base, with 10 bases left in between. The CDR3 contains 14 residues. From germline, CDR1 is SQVTM and CDR2 ANQGSEA. The CDR3 DNA reads TGCAGCGTTGAAGGGATCATGTCGAACACTGAAGCTTTCTTT. This encodes CSVEGIMSNTEAFF.

This clone was counted a single time. This sequence joins TRBV30 and TRBJ1-2; perhaps TRBD1 as D (5 bases). CDR3 length: 10 amino acids. CDR1 and CDR2 (germline): GTSNPN, SVGIG (reference sequence). Trimming took off 8 bases at V and 6 bases at J, with 10 bases between the two ends. The CDR3 is CAGAVNGYTF. The DNA for the CDR3 is TGTGCCGGGGCGGTTAATGGCTACACCTTC.

The table lists this clone with a few counts. The J gene is TRBJ1-4, the V gene TRBV20-1; D unresolved. V gave up 3 bases and J gave up 7 bases, with 6 bases separating them. CDR3 length: 11 residues. Germline V gene lookup returns CDR1 DFQATT and CDR2 SNEGSKA (reference sequence). This CDR3 reads CSASSGEKLFF. The CDR3 DNA sequence: TGCAGTGCTAGTTCTGGTGAAAAACTGTTTTTT.

The rearrangement links TRBV7-2 to TRBJ1-2; 9 positions match TRBD1. CDR1 and CDR2 (germline): SGHTA, FQGNSA. Unmatched junction bases numbered 13, after V lost 5 bases and J lost 9 bases. The CDR3 sequence is 15 residues long. Here the CDR3 DNA reads TGTGCCAGCAGCCCAGGGACAGGGCATGGTGGGCGCTACACCTTC. Its protein is CASSPGTGHGGRYTF.

The rearrangement joins TRBV4-3 to TRBJ2-3; the D is unclear. The CDR3 runs to 15 residues. Germline CDR1 LGHNA, CDR2 YSLEER. V lost 0 bases and J lost 0, with 7 bases in between. The CDR3 sequence is CASSQDSASTDTQYF. The CDR3 region has the DNA TGCGCCAGCAGCCAAGACTCGGCGAGCACAGATACGCAGTATTTT.

J is TRBJ2-7 and V is TRBV7-2; 7 bases are a match to TRBD1. CDR1 and CDR2 (germline): SGHTA, FQGNSA. CDR3 length equals 14 residues. The trim removed 6 bases at V and 3 bases at J, leaving 8 bases unmatched. The CDR3 DNA sequence: TGTGCCAGCAGTTCAGGGTGGGACAGCTACGAGCAGTACTTC. It encodes CASSSGWDSYEQYF. Filled out from reference TRBV7-2 and TRBJ2-7, the complete variable domain reads GAGVSQSPSNKVTEKGKDVELRCDPISGHTALYWYRQSLGQGLEFLIYFQGNSAPDKSGLPSDRFSAERTGGSVSTLTIQRTQQEDSAVYLCASSSGWDSYEQYFGPGTRLTVT.

This clone was seen once. The chain employs TRBV29-1 and TRBJ1-2; the D gene is possibly TRBD1 (5 bases). The CDR3 runs 14 residues. V shed 3 bases and J shed 6 bases, with 17 bases lying between them. Germline V gene data show CDR1 as SQVTM and CDR2 as ANQGSEA. The CDR3 reads CSVEQWPGGDGYTF. CDR3 nucleotides: TGCAGCGTTGAGCAATGGCCTGGGGGTGATGGCTACACCTTC.

This clone showed up just a few times. V and J are TRBV2 and TRBJ1-6, with TRBD1 matching 7 bases. The junction had 7 bases not matched to a gene; V was cut back by 2 bases and J by 9 bases. Germline V lookup: CDR1 SNHLY, CDR2 FYNNEI. CDR3 length equals 15 residues. CDR3: CASSETGVLGSPLHF. DNA for the CDR3: TGTGCCAGCAGTGAAACAGGGGTCTTGGGTTCACCCCTCCACTTT.

This chain connects TRBV27 to TRBJ2-1; 8 bases agree with TRBD2. After removal of 4 bases from V and 8 bases from J, the junction contained 13 bases not matched to a gene. The CDR3 loop spans 16 amino acids. CDR1 is MNHEY and CDR2 is SMNVEV in the germline V gene (reference sequence). The CDR3 DNA follows: TGTGCCAGCAGTTCACCACCCCGGCCCGGGGGGGATGAGCAGTTCTTC. Encoded protein: CASSSPPRPGGDEQFF.

This clone was counted once. J is TRBJ1-2 and V is TRBV5-1; D remains unclear. Germline CDR1 reads SGHRS; CDR2 reads YFSETQ. The CDR3 totals 14 residues. The V gene lost 4 bases and the J gene lost 5 bases, with 15 bases spanning the gap. CDR3 loop: CASSVEAQRYGYTF. For the CDR3, the DNA is TGCGCCAGCAGCGTGGAGGCGCAACGGTATGGCTACACCTTC.

This clone was seen more than once but under ten times. This rearrangement joins TRBV25-1 to TRBJ2-6, with D unresolved. The CDR3 runs 16 residues. The V end lost 5 bases, the J end lost 4 bases, and 15 bases lay between the germline ends. Germline CDR1 and CDR2: MGHDK and SYGVNS. CDR3 sequence (DNA): TGTGCCAGCAGTCCCCCCCGGAGACCCGGGGCCAACGTCCTGACTTTC. Translating gives CASSPPRRPGANVLTF. The full variable domain, its missing parts supplied by reference TRBV25-1 and TRBJ2-6, is EADIYQTPRYLVIGTGKKITLECSQTMGHDKMYWYQQDPGMELHLIHYSYGVNSTEKGDLSSESTVSRIRTEHFPLTLESARPSHTSQYLCASSPPRRPGANVLTFGAGSRLTVL.

This chain uses TRBV6-5 with TRBJ2-7; TRBD2 is a possible D gene (5 bases). Trimming removed 2 bases from V and 4 bases from J, with 12 bases in between. The CDR3 loop spans 14 amino acids. CDR1 and CDR2 from the germline V gene are MNHEY and SVGAGI. CDR3 DNA: TGTGCCAGCAGTTACGCGGGTGCCGCGTACGAGCAGTACTTC. Encoded protein: CASSYAGAAYEQYF.

This chain joins TRBV27 and TRBJ1-1; D is undetermined. The V end was cut by 2 bases, the J end by 1 base, with 5 bases between. The CDR3 is 13 residues long. Germline V gene lookup returns CDR1 MNHEY and CDR2 SMNVEV (reference sequence). The CDR3 DNA sequence: TGTGCCAGCAGTTTAGGGTGGAACACTGAAGCTTTCTTT. Translation: CASSLGWNTEAFF.

This sequence joins TRBV29-1 and TRBJ1-2; D ambiguous. CDR3 length: 12 residues. The germline V and J ends were trimmed by 3 bases and 2 bases, with 7 bases remaining between them. Germline V gene data show CDR1 as SQVTM and CDR2 as ANQGSEA. CDR3 in DNA: TGCAGCGTTGAGGCACCCAACTATGGCTACACCTTC. As protein: CSVEAPNYGYTF.